A selection of T cell receptor beta chains follows, all from one sample in a study of T cell changes during pregnancy in multiple sclerosis. TCRdb's table, derived via immunoSEQ multiplex PCR, lists solely in-frame clones and lacks some. The table lists about 40,000 clones, 85% to 95% of them singletons. Here the sequenced sample was CD8+ T cells from peripheral blood mononuclear cells, taken in the third trimester of pregnancy. The receptor source for this set is a female donor with multiple sclerosis, enrolled in a pregnancy study. The CDR3 runs from the conserved cysteine through the conserved F or W. D genes are given only for firm matches. Clone size is not always given. Where it is, it says once, few, many or a class for expanded clones.

abundance,j_gene,v_gene,d_gene,CDR3nt,CDR3aa
.,TRBJ1-1,TRBV12-5,.,TGTGCTAGTGGTTGGGACATAGGGCCCGGTGAAGCTTTCTTT,CASGWDIGPGEAFF
.,TRBJ1-5,TRBV21-1,.,TGTGCCAGCAGCCTTGAGGGCCTACAGGGGTGCGGCAATCAGCCCCAGCATTTT,CASSLEGLQGCGNQPQHF
.,TRBJ2-6,TRBV7-9,.,TGTGCCAGCAGCTTAGCCGAGATTGGACTGAACCCTGGGGCCAACGTCCTGACTTTC,CASSLAEIGLNPGANVLTF
.,TRBJ1-6,TRBV4-1,TRBD1,TGCGCCAGCAGCCAAGATCGGGCAGGGGGTAATTCACCCCTCCACTTT,CASSQDRAGGNSPLHF
.,TRBJ1-6,TRBV5-8,.,TGTGCCAGCAGCTTGGGGAGCTCCTATAATTCACCCCTCCACTTT,CASSLGSSYNSPLHF
.,TRBJ2-1,TRBV27,.,TGTGCCAGCAGTTTATTCCGGCCAGGGGACTCCTACAATGAGCAGTTCTTC,CASSLFRPGDSYNEQFF
.,TRBJ2-7,TRBV14,TRBD2,TGTGCCAGCAGCCCCTGGGGGGGAGCTTACGAGCAGTACTTC,CASSPWGGAYEQYF
.,TRBJ1-2,TRBV29-1,.,TGCAGCGTTGGAGGGGGGGCTCATGGCTACACCTTC,CSVGGGAHGYTF
.,TRBJ2-3,TRBV2,TRBD2,TGTGCCAGCAGTGTGCGCGGGGGGGCAGATACGCAGTATTTT,CASSVRGGADTQYF
.,TRBJ2-1,TRBV6-1,.,TGTGCCAGCAGTGAAACGCGGGTTCCGTACAATGAGCAGTTCTTC,CASSETRVPYNEQFF
.,TRBJ2-3,TRBV27,TRBD2,TGTGCCAGCAGTTTATCGGGGGGGTTAAGAGATACGCAGTATTTT,CASSLSGGLRDTQYF
.,TRBJ2-7,TRBV4-1,.,TGCGCCAGCAGCCAAGAGTCGGCCGGGACCTACGAGCAGTACTTC,CASSQESAGTYEQYF
.,TRBJ2-5,TRBV30,TRBD2,TGTGCCTGGAATAGACTAGCGGGGGTGGAGACCCAGTACTTC,CAWNRLAGVETQYF
.,TRBJ2-7,TRBV6-1,TRBD1,TGTGCCAGCAGTGAAGGACAGGGGACCTACGAGCAGTACTTC,CASSEGQGTYEQYF
once,TRBJ1-2,TRBV4-1,TRBD1,TGCGCCAGCAGCCAAGCTTCTGCGGCGGACAGGGGGCGCGATGGCTATGGCTACACCTTC,CASSQASAADRGRDGYGYTF
.,TRBJ2-3,TRBV5-4,.,TGTGCCAGCAGCAACGCTAGCGCCGGGTGGGATACGCAGTATTTT,CASSNASAGWDTQYF
.,TRBJ2-2,TRBV27,.,TGTGCCAGCGGATTGACAGTGGCCGGGGAGCTGTTTTTT,CASGLTVAGELFF
.,TRBJ1-1,TRBV6-1,.,TGTGCCAGCAGTGAGGCGGACGGGGAGAGCACTGAAGCTTTCTTT,CASSEADGESTEAFF
once,TRBJ1-5,TRBV5-1,.,TGCGCCAGCAGCGTAGGTACAGGGACCTATCAGCCCCAGCATTTT,CASSVGTGTYQPQHF
.,TRBJ1-1,TRBV11-2,.,TGTGCCAGCAGCTTAGACGGGCAGGGAACTGAAGCTTTCTTT,CASSLDGQGTEAFF
.,TRBJ1-2,TRBV29-1,.,TGCAGCGTTGATGGTGTTTCGACAGACTCAGATGGCTACACCTTC,CSVDGVSTDSDGYTF
few,TRBJ1-1,TRBV13,.,TGTGCCAGCAGACCCCATACAGGGAACACTGAAGCTTTCTTT,CASRPHTGNTEAFF
.,TRBJ2-7,TRBV15,TRBD1,TGTGCCACCAGCATGGTGTTTCCGAGGACAGGGATCTCCTACGAGCAGTACTTC,CATSMVFPRTGISYEQYF
.,TRBJ2-7,TRBV6-1,.,TGTGCCAGCGGTCCCGGGGGGCCCCACGAGCAGTACTTC,CASGPGGPHEQYF
.,TRBJ2-7,TRBV2,.,TGTGCCAGCGTTGGAGGGGGCGGAGGGCAGTACTTC,CASVGGGGGQYF
.,TRBJ2-1,TRBV7-9,TRBD1,TGTGCCAGCAGCCTAACCGAGACAGGGAACCATGAGCAGTTCTTC,CASSLTETGNHEQFF
.,TRBJ2-2,TRBV27,.,TGTGCCAGCAGTTACAGGGCCGCCGGGGAGCTGTTTTTT,CASSYRAAGELFF
.,TRBJ2-7,TRBV13,.,TGTGCCAGCAGCGGAGGGTCCTACGAGCAGTACTTC,CASSGGSYEQYF
.,TRBJ2-5,TRBV15,.,TGTGCCACCAGCAGAGGGGCGGAGACCCAGTACTTC,CATSRGAETQYF
.,TRBJ1-1,TRBV10-2,.,TGCGCCAGCAGTGAGCCGAACCCGGGGAACACTGAAGCTTTCTTT,CASSEPNPGNTEAFF
.,TRBJ2-6,TRBV2,TRBD1,TGTGCCAGCAGTGATCTTTTTTGGGACAGGGCCTCTGGGGCCAACGTCCTGACTTTC,CASSDLFWDRASGANVLTF
.,TRBJ1-1,TRBV7-9,.,TGTGCCAGCAGCGGCGGGCACTTTGTGGTGAACACTGAAGCTTTCTTT,CASSGGHFVVNTEAFF
.,TRBJ1-2,TRBV7-9,.,TGTGCCAGCAGCTTAACGATGGCCGGCGGTGGCTACACCTTC,CASSLTMAGGGYTF
.,TRBJ1-1,TRBV7-3,.,TGTGCCAGCAGCTTAAGCAGGGAGAACACTGAAGCTTTCTTT,CASSLSRENTEAFF
.,TRBJ2-7,TRBV15,TRBD1,TGTGCCACCAGCGGCCGGGACAGGGGCTACGAGCAGTACTTC,CATSGRDRGYEQYF
.,TRBJ2-7,TRBV7-9,TRBD1,TGTGCCAGCAGCTTGGGGGTAGGACAGGGCGGTACCCAGTACTTC,CASSLGVGQGGTQYF
.,TRBJ2-7,TRBV2,TRBD1,TGTGCCAGCAGTGAACTGGGACAGTTCTCCTACGAGCAGTACTTC,CASSELGQFSYEQYF
.,TRBJ2-7,TRBV7-9,TRBD1,TGTGCCAGCAGCCTACAGACAGGGACGCCCTACGAGCAGTACTTC,CASSLQTGTPYEQYF
.,TRBJ2-2,TRBV27,TRBD2,TGTGCCAGCCGAATCGGGCTAGCGGTGAACACCGGGGAGCTGTTTTTT,CASRIGLAVNTGELFF
.,TRBJ1-4,TRBV27,TRBD1,TGTGCCAGCAGCCCGACAGGGTATGAAAAACTGTTTTTT,CASSPTGYEKLFF
once,TRBJ2-5,TRBV7-3,TRBD2,TGTGCCAGCAGCTTTAGCGGGGGGGAAGAGACCCAGTACTTC,CASSFSGGEETQYF
.,TRBJ2-7,TRBV5-1,.,TGCGCCAGCAGCTTGGTAGTTGAATCCTACGAGCAGTACTTC,CASSLVVESYEQYF
.,TRBJ2-7,TRBV7-2,TRBD2,TGTGCCAGCAGCTGGACTAGCGGGGTTTACGAGCAGTACTTC,CASSWTSGVYEQYF
.,TRBJ2-1,TRBV6-6,TRBD1,TGTGCCAGCGCCCATCATACTGACAGGGGCAATGAGCAGTTCTTC,CASAHHTDRGNEQFF
once,TRBJ2-2,TRBV7-8,TRBD2,TGTGCCAGCAGCTTACCGGGACTAGCGGGGTTCGGGGAGCTGTTTTTT,CASSLPGLAGFGELFF
.,TRBJ1-2,TRBV19,.,TGTGCCAGTCTCGGGAGTGGCTACACCTTC,CASLGSGYTF
.,TRBJ2-2,TRBV2,TRBD2,TGTGCCAGCAGTGAAGCGGCCGGGACTAGCGGGGGCCTGGGCACCGGGGAGCTGTTTTTT,CASSEAAGTSGGLGTGELFF
.,TRBJ1-2,TRBV5-6,TRBD1,TGTGCCAGCAGCCCCGGGACAGACATTTATGGCTACACCTTC,CASSPGTDIYGYTF
.,TRBJ2-5,TRBV18,.,TGTGCCAGCTCACCAGGGGCTAGGCCCCAGTACTTC,CASSPGARPQYF
.,TRBJ2-7,TRBV27,TRBD1,TGTGCCAGCAGTCTAACCGGGACAGGGGCCTACGAGCAGTACTTC,CASSLTGTGAYEQYF
.,TRBJ1-6,TRBV7-2,TRBD1,TGTGCCAGCAGCCCCCGCCAGGGGGCAAATTCACCCCTCCACTTT,CASSPRQGANSPLHF
.,TRBJ1-5,TRBV27,.,TGTGCCAGCAGTACGGGATTTGGCAATCAGCCCCAGCATTTT,CASSTGFGNQPQHF
.,TRBJ1-5,TRBV6-6,.,TGTGCCAGCAGTTCGGGCAATCAGCCCCAGCATTTT,CASSSGNQPQHF